The 9 T cell receptor beta chains in this list originate from one sample, sequenced in a study of blood T cells in healthy people across ages (dated by TCRdb to between 2014 and 2017). Libraries were prepared through 5' RACE. Sequencing instrument: Illumina HiSeq 2500. A second roughly 6 to 12 cycle PCR used a sample-barcoded 5' primer and a J-beta primer mix. TCRdb's own reprocessing of the public reads used fastp at Q25 and MiXCR and kept productive beta chains. Rows matching on CDR3 protein sequence are summarized as one entry with the most common DNA and genes. Recorded for this sample are 650,000 to 1,000,000 distinct CDR3 sequences; 30% to 45% of them occurred a single time. The ten largest clonotypes hold over 10% of the sample. Sequences were obtained from blood. These receptors originate from a man aged 18-30 years in good health.

V usage is TRBV4-2 and J usage is TRBJ1-2; D is possibly TRBD1 (5 bases). The CDR3 is made up of 15 amino acids. The V and J ends lost 0 bases and 4 bases respectively, with 12 bases between them. CDR1 is LGHNA, CDR2 YNFKEQ, per germline. This chain's CDR3 is CASSQERRDGYGYTF. The DNA for the CDR3 is TGTGCCAGCAGCCAAGAGCGCAGGGATGGCTATGGCTACACCTTC.

Details on this clonotype: One junction end disagrees with the germline gene, perhaps due to a read error. The chain carries TRBV6-2 or TRBV6-3 and TRBJ1-2, with 8 bases aligning to TRBD1. The V gene's germline CDR1 is MNHEY and CDR2 SVGEGT. There are 17 residues in the CDR3. This CDR3 reads CASSYPRTGSAAGGYTF. The CDR3 DNA reads as TGTGCCAGTAGTTACCCCCGGACAGGGTCTGCGGCGGGAGGCTACACCTTC.

This clonotype was counted ten times or more. CDR3 bases: TGCAGTGCCGCAGGCGCAGGGAGGTTTTCCTACAATGAGCAGTTCTTC. It specifies CSAAGAGRFSYNEQFF. The chain couples TRBV20-1 to TRBJ2-1; D may be TRBD2 (6 bases). The V gene's germline CDR1 is DFQATT and CDR2 SNEGSKA (reference sequence). The CDR3 totals 16 residues. Trimming stripped 6 bases from V and 1 base from J, with 19 bases between.

The chain links TRBV12-3 or TRBV12-4 to TRBJ1-4; unclear D gene. The CDR3 spans 14 residues. The V and J ends lost 6 bases and 6 bases respectively, with 14 bases between them. CDR3 DNA sequence: TGTGCCAGCAGACCCCCGGGGTCAGATGAAAAACTGTTTTTT. Its protein product is CASRPPGSDEKLFF.

This clonotype occurred a few times. This chain links TRBV7-2 with TRBJ2-3; D is unresolved. Trimming took 8 bases from V and 1 from J, leaving 7 bases between them. This CDR3 contains 12 residues. CDR1 and CDR2 from the germline V gene are SGHTA and FQGNSA. CDR3 nucleotide sequence: TGTGCCAGCGGGAAGGGCACAGATACGCAGTATTTT. Translating it yields CASGKGTDTQYF.

This clonotype was counted many times. The chain joins TRBV9 to TRBJ2-4, with a weak D call TRBD2 (6 bases). V lost 4 bases, J lost 3 bases, and 14 bases lay in between. Germline V gene sequence: CDR1 SGDLS, CDR2 YYNGEE. CDR3 length: 15 amino acids. CDR3 DNA sequence: TGTGCCAGCAGCCTCGGACTGGAGGGCAAAAACATTCAGTACTTC. This sequence encodes CASSLGLEGKNIQYF.

As for this clonotype: A much larger clone lies a single base off, so this may be a read error. CDR3 sequence: CSVEHPSDSRETQFF. The DNA for the CDR3 is TGCAGCGTTGAGCATCCTAGCGATTCTAGAGAGACCCAGTTCTTC. V usage is TRBV29-1 and J usage is TRBJ2-1; TRBD2 might be the D (6 bases). The CDR3 contains 15 residues. Trimming took 3 bases from V and 13 from J, leaving 25 bases between them. CDR1 is SQVTM and CDR2 is ANQGSEA in the germline V gene.

The chain has TRBV5-1 and TRBJ2-7, with 8 bases matching TRBD1. V was clipped by 1 base and J by 7 bases; unmatched bases: 10. Looked up from germline, CDR1 is SGHRS and CDR2 is YFSETQ. This CDR3 is 15 amino acids long. In DNA form, the CDR3 reads TGCGCCAGCAGCTTGATGGGACAGGCACCAGATGAGCAGTACTTC. Encoded protein: CASSLMGQAPDEQYF.

This clonotype was counted many times. V is TRBV6-2 or TRBV6-3 and J is TRBJ1-2; D remains ambiguous. This CDR3 is 11 amino acids long. Trimming pared 6 bases from V and 4 bases from J, leaving 6 bases between. Germline V lookup: CDR1 MNHEY, CDR2 SVGEGT. The CDR3 loop reads CASSRVYGYTF. The CDR3 DNA follows: TGTGCCAGCAGCCGGGTCTATGGCTACACCTTC.